This record covers a single T cell receptor beta chain. The antigen is undetermined. The CDR3 spans 13 residues. Trimming removed 5 bases from V and 11 bases from J; junction bases left unmatched: 11. Germline CDR1 is SGHNT and CDR2 is YENEEA. Separation of CD4+ and CD8+ cells was performed by positive magnetic bead selection, and purity was verified by flow cytometry. The data belong to a study of somatic mutations in cytotoxic T cells in rheumatoid arthritis. Across the whole study: Flow sorting at nearly 100% purity was applied to some V beta antibody-stained T-cell populations, which included V beta1+ cells sequenced for TCRB. General observations from the study: Each of about an eighth of the roughly 65 patients had a largest CD8+ clone that made up more than 20% of CD8+ cells. Rheumatoid arthritis patients showed slight TRBV07 underrepresentation, and this was not adjusted for multiple comparisons.

TCRdb's copy holds only in-frame clones and misses some; the assay was immunoSEQ multiplex PCR. The table lists some 16,000 clones, approximately 84% of them singletons. The receptor was derived from an adult with rheumatoid arthritis. This chain connects TRBV11-3 to TRBJ2-5; 7 bases line up with TRBD2. The source material was CD8+ T cells sorted from blood. CDR3 sequence (DNA): TGTGCCAGCAGCCCCCCCCTTCGGGAGGTGCAGTACTTC. Protein sequence: CASSPPLREVQYF.